The rows below give T cell receptor beta chains drawn from one sample of a study of blood T cells in healthy people across ages. TCRdb recomputed calls from the 5' RACE reads with MiXCR, one row per CDR3 protein. The sample carries around 690,000 distinct CDR3 sequences, approximately 50% recorded once. The sequenced sample was blood. These receptors were obtained from a man aged 55 to 70 in good health. Each CDR3 is given with its conserved first and last residue. The D gene is left open where the match is weak. Size values are once, few and many counts, or a class for expanded clones, and some rows have none.

d_call	j_call	v_call	clone_size	cdr3_aa	cdr3_nt
-	TRBJ2-3	TRBV20-1	-	CSARDSRDLNTDTQYF	TGCAGTGCTAGAGACTCCCGGGACCTAAACACAGATACGCAGTATTTT
TRBD1	TRBJ2-7	TRBV3-1	-	CASSPPTGTGVYEQYF	TGTGCCAGCAGCCCCCCGACCGGGACAGGGGTCTACGAGCAGTACTTC
-	TRBJ2-1	TRBV28	-	CASTLGAGNNEQFF	TGTGCCAGCACCCTTGGAGCGGGTAACAATGAGCAGTTCTTC
TRBD2	TRBJ2-1	TRBV20-1	-	CSARGALSGGQNNEQFF	TGCAGTGCTAGAGGGGCTTTGAGCGGGGGCCAGAACAATGAGCAGTTCTTC
TRBD1	TRBJ1-1	TRBV20-1	-	CSARDPRQGGNTEAFF	TGCAGTGCTAGAGACCCACGACAGGGGGGGAACACTGAAGCTTTCTTT
-	TRBJ2-5	TRBV20-1	-	CSASRPGGETQYF	TGCAGTGCTAGTCGGCCCGGTGGGGAGACCCAGTACTTC
TRBD1	TRBJ2-7	TRBV19	-	CASSKGQGDVEQYF	TGTGCCAGTAGTAAGGGACAGGGGGACGTCGAGCAGTACTTC
TRBD1	TRBJ2-3	TRBV15	-	CATSRARQGKGTDTQYF	TGTGCCACCAGCAGAGCCCGACAGGGGAAGGGCACAGATACGCAGTATTTT
TRBD1	TRBJ1-2	TRBV3-1	few	CASSPSTGGGYTF	TGTGCCAGCAGCCCTTCGACAGGGGGTGGCTACACCTTC
TRBD1	TRBJ1-5	TRBV9	-	CASSPRDRAGYSNQPQHF	TGTGCCAGCAGCCCCCGGGACAGGGCCGGATATAGCAATCAGCCCCAGCATTTT
TRBD2	TRBJ2-3	TRBV20-1	-	CSAKESGTSGSDTQYF	TGCAGTGCGAAGGAGTCCGGGACTAGCGGATCAGATACGCAGTATTTT
-	TRBJ2-5	TRBV7-2	-	CASTVDIQETQYF	TGTGCCAGCACCGTCGACATCCAAGAGACCCAGTACTTC
-	TRBJ2-7	TRBV12-3/TRBV12-4	-	CASSLSSGADEQYF	TGTGCCAGCAGTTTATCGTCGGGAGCCGACGAGCAGTACTTC
TRBD1	TRBJ2-1	TRBV5-6	few	CASSLVRQGVYNEQFF	TGTGCCAGCAGCTTGGTACGACAGGGGGTCTACAATGAGCAGTTCTTC
TRBD1	TRBJ1-4	TRBV13	many	CASSLSQGATNEKLFF	TGTGCCAGCAGCTTAAGCCAGGGGGCAACTAATGAAAAACTGTTTTTT
-	TRBJ1-2	TRBV20-1	-	CSARYPWRAGGYTF	TGCAGTGCTAGATACCCTTGGAGGGCTGGTGGCTACACCTTC
-	TRBJ1-4	TRBV2	-	CATQRGVNEKLFF	TGTGCCACCCAGAGAGGAGTTAATGAAAAACTGTTTTTT
TRBD1	TRBJ2-3	TRBV29-1	few	CSAWDRSTDTQYF	TGCAGCGCATGGGACAGGAGCACAGATACGCAGTATTTT
-	TRBJ2-1	TRBV29-1	-	CSVEGGDLPYEQFF	TGCAGCGTTGAAGGGGGGGACCTTCCCTATGAGCAGTTCTTC
TRBD1	TRBJ2-7	TRBV28	-	CASSLSLPGQTHPNYEQYF	TGTGCCAGCAGTTTATCTCTTCCGGGACAGACTCACCCAAACTACGAGCAGTACTTC
-	TRBJ1-2	TRBV10-3	few	CAISESLGQGGNYGYTF	TGTGCCATCAGTGAGTCCCTGGGACAAGGGGGGAACTATGGCTACACCTTC
-	TRBJ1-2	TRBV29-1	few	CSGTDSNYGYTF	TGCAGCGGTACGGACAGTAACTATGGCTACACCTTC
TRBD2	TRBJ2-1	TRBV10-3	-	CAISESLAGVQETQFF	TGTGCCATCAGTGAGTCGCTAGCGGGGGTGCAAGAGACCCAGTTCTTC
-	TRBJ2-1	TRBV4-2	few	CASSQDWGQNEQFF	TGTGCCAGCAGCCAAGATTGGGGGCAAAATGAGCAGTTCTTC
-	TRBJ2-5	TRBV7-2	few	CASSLRWREETQYF	TGTGCCAGCAGCTTACGGTGGAGGGAAGAGACCCAGTACTTC
-	TRBJ2-5	TRBV27	few	CASSLSSNLVEETQYF	TGTGCCAGCAGTTTATCGTCGAATTTGGTGGAAGAGACCCAGTACTTC
TRBD1	TRBJ1-2	TRBV20-1	few	CSAATGRNYGYTF	TGCAGTGCAGCGACAGGGAGGAACTATGGCTACACCTTC
-	TRBJ2-4	TRBV6-2/TRBV6-3	-	CASSYSAFNIQYF	TGTGCCAGCAGTTACTCGGCCTTCAACATTCAGTACTTC
TRBD1	TRBJ1-4	TRBV6-1	-	CASSLRTGDSEKLFF	TGTGCCAGCAGCCTCAGGACAGGGGATTCAGAAAAACTGTTTTTT
-	TRBJ1-2	TRBV29-1	few	CSVLVTNYGYTF	TGCAGCGTTCTGGTTACTAACTATGGCTACACCTTC
-	TRBJ1-1	TRBV9	-	CASSAMNTEAFF	TGTGCCAGCAGCGCCATGAACACTGAAGCTTTCTTT
TRBD2	TRBJ2-5	TRBV6-5	-	CASRPTSLWETQYF	TGTGCCAGCAGGCCGACTAGCCTCTGGGAGACCCAGTACTTC
TRBD2	TRBJ2-7	TRBV5-1	few	CASSSTSGARSYEQYF	TGCGCCAGCAGCTCTACTAGCGGGGCCCGCTCCTACGAGCAGTACTTC
-	TRBJ2-1	TRBV2	-	CASSVTSGVGEQFF	TGTGCCAGCAGTGTCACGTCGGGGGTCGGTGAGCAGTTCTTC
-	TRBJ1-6	TRBV21-1	once	CASSQDTNSPLHF	TGTGCCAGCAGCCAAGATACTAATTCACCCCTCCACTTT
TRBD2	TRBJ2-5	TRBV10-3	-	CAISERGGETQYF	TGTGCCATCAGTGAGCGGGGGGGGGAGACCCAGTACTTC